This T cell receptor beta chain is drawn from a study of blood T cell repertoires in COVID-19. Looking at the study overall: The study drew acute and convalescent COVID-19 samples from the United States, Italy and Spain.

From germline, CDR1 is MNHEY and CDR2 SVGAGI. The V gene end was trimmed by 5 bases and the J gene end by 4 bases; junction bases not matched to a gene: 4. This CDR3 spans 13 amino acids. TCRdb keeps only in-frame clones here, not all; method: immunoSEQ multiplex PCR. In the table there are fewer than 50,000 clones, around nine tenths of which are singletons. This clonotype was obtained from a human donor in a cohort sampled during active COVID-19. Material: peripheral blood. V gene TRBV6-5 combines with J gene TRBJ2-7; 8 positions agree with TRBD2. The DNA for the CDR3 is TGTGCCAGCAGTCGGGTAGCGGGATACGAGCAGTACTTC. Protein sequence: CASSRVAGYEQYF.